These T cell receptor beta chains were read from a single sample in a study of blood T cell repertoires in COVID-19. Profiled with immunoSEQ multiplex PCR; TCRdb holds only in-frame clones, not every one. Among 100,000 to 150,000 clones listed, around three quarters were seen once. Sequenced: peripheral blood. These receptor sequences come from a man aged 40-55 years with active or convalescent COVID-19. The CDR3 runs from the conserved cysteine through the conserved F or W. D genes are given only for firm matches. Some rows mark clone size as missing; the rest say once, few, many or name a class of expanded clone.

V gene: TRBV5-1; J gene: TRBJ2-7; clone size: .; D gene: TRBD2; CDR3 protein: CASSSSWRDGGYEQYF; CDR3 DNA: TGCGCCAGCAGCTCGAGCTGGCGGGACGGGGGGTACGAGCAGTACTTC
V gene: TRBV11-2; J gene: TRBJ2-1; clone size: few; D gene: TRBD2; CDR3 protein: CASSQMGLAKYNEQFF; CDR3 DNA: TGTGCCAGCAGCCAAATGGGACTAGCGAAGTACAATGAGCAGTTCTTC
V gene: TRBV3-1/TRBV3-2; J gene: TRBJ2-7; clone size: .; D gene: .; CDR3 protein: CASSQVQGRGEQYF; CDR3 DNA: TGTGCCAGCAGCCAAGTGCAGGGTAGGGGCGAGCAGTACTTC
V gene: TRBV6-5; J gene: TRBJ2-1; clone size: .; D gene: TRBD2; CDR3 protein: CASSRKAGGPSVQFF; CDR3 DNA: TGTGCCAGCAGTCGAAAAGCGGGAGGTCCGTCCGTGCAGTTCTTC
V gene: TRBV19; J gene: TRBJ1-1; clone size: .; D gene: .; CDR3 protein: CASSMTVNTEAFF; CDR3 DNA: TGTGCCAGTAGTATGACAGTGAACACTGAAGCTTTCTTT
V gene: TRBV28; J gene: TRBJ1-1; clone size: .; D gene: .; CDR3 protein: CASGEGTYTEAFF; CDR3 DNA: TGTGCCAGCGGAGAGGGCACCTACACTGAAGCTTTCTTT
V gene: TRBV6-6; J gene: TRBJ1-4; clone size: .; D gene: .; CDR3 protein: CASSPRVIDEKLFF; CDR3 DNA: TGTGCCAGCAGCCCCAGGGTAATAGATGAAAAACTGTTTTTT
V gene: TRBV19; J gene: TRBJ2-7; clone size: .; D gene: .; CDR3 protein: CASSQGQNVEQYF; CDR3 DNA: TGTGCCAGTAGCCAGGGCCAAAACGTCGAGCAGTACTTC
V gene: TRBV6-2/TRBV6-3; J gene: TRBJ2-3; clone size: .; D gene: .; CDR3 protein: CASSYNRREHYSDTQYF; CDR3 DNA: TGTGCCAGCAGTTATAATCGACGCGAACACTACTCCGATACGCAGTATTTT
V gene: TRBV30; J gene: TRBJ1-1; clone size: few; D gene: TRBD1; CDR3 protein: CAYLRQGNLENTEAFF; CDR3 DNA: TGTGCCTACCTTCGACAGGGGAATTTAGAAAACACTGAAGCTTTCTTT
V gene: TRBV28; J gene: TRBJ1-1; clone size: .; D gene: .; CDR3 protein: CATTPQGKGIFDTEAFF; CDR3 DNA: TGTGCCACCACTCCCCAGGGAAAAGGGATCTTTGACACTGAAGCTTTCTTT
V gene: TRBV30; J gene: TRBJ1-1; clone size: .; D gene: .; CDR3 protein: CAWSVGQNTEAFF; CDR3 DNA: TGTGCCTGGTCAGTAGGACAGAACACTGAAGCTTTCTTT
V gene: TRBV18; J gene: TRBJ2-3; clone size: .; D gene: TRBD1; CDR3 protein: CASSPQGQGGDTQYF; CDR3 DNA: TGTGCCAGCTCACCCCAGGGACAGGGGGGAGATACGCAGTATTTT
V gene: TRBV28; J gene: TRBJ1-1; clone size: .; D gene: .; CDR3 protein: CASSSGQMNTEAFF; CDR3 DNA: TGTGCCAGCAGTTCAGGACAGATGAACACTGAAGCTTTCTTT
V gene: TRBV4-2; J gene: TRBJ2-2; clone size: .; D gene: .; CDR3 protein: CASSQVPANTGELFF; CDR3 DNA: TGTGCCAGCAGCCAAGTACCAGCGAACACCGGGGAGCTGTTTTTT
V gene: TRBV19; J gene: TRBJ1-6; clone size: many; D gene: TRBD1; CDR3 protein: CASKIGTDSPLHF; CDR3 DNA: TGTGCCAGTAAAATCGGGACAGATTCACCCCTCCACTTT
V gene: TRBV3-1/TRBV3-2; J gene: TRBJ1-1; clone size: .; D gene: TRBD1; CDR3 protein: CASSSRGGTGGLGSKEAFF; CDR3 DNA: TGTGCCAGCAGCTCGCGGGGGGGGACAGGAGGCTTAGGCAGCAAAGAAGCTTTCTTT
V gene: TRBV4-1; J gene: TRBJ1-1; clone size: .; D gene: TRBD1; CDR3 protein: CASRPGQGSDTEAFF; CDR3 DNA: TGCGCCAGCAGACCGGGACAGGGCTCGGACACTGAAGCTTTCTTT
V gene: TRBV5-6; J gene: TRBJ2-7; clone size: .; D gene: .; CDR3 protein: CASSPEAGEGYEQYF; CDR3 DNA: TGTGCCAGCAGCCCCGAAGCCGGGGAAGGCTACGAGCAGTACTTC
V gene: TRBV2; J gene: TRBJ1-2; clone size: .; D gene: .; CDR3 protein: CASSERVGYGYTF; CDR3 DNA: TGTGCCAGCAGTGAGAGGGTCGGCTATGGCTACACCTTC
V gene: TRBV19; J gene: TRBJ2-3; clone size: .; D gene: TRBD2; CDR3 protein: CASSPWTSGSDTQYF; CDR3 DNA: TGTGCCAGTAGCCCATGGACTAGCGGGAGTGATACGCAGTATTTT
V gene: TRBV29-1; J gene: TRBJ1-1; clone size: .; D gene: TRBD1; CDR3 protein: CSVARQGAGTEAFF; CDR3 DNA: TGCAGCGTTGCCCGACAGGGGGCGGGAACTGAAGCTTTCTTT
V gene: TRBV28; J gene: TRBJ1-3; clone size: once; D gene: .; CDR3 protein: CASALMRLSSSGNTIYF; CDR3 DNA: TGTGCCAGCGCGTTAATGAGGCTCTCCTCCTCTGGAAACACCATATATTTT
V gene: TRBV28; J gene: TRBJ1-4; clone size: .; D gene: .; CDR3 protein: CASSTRQIDNEKLFF; CDR3 DNA: TGTGCCAGCAGTACGCGACAGATAGATAATGAAAAACTGTTTTTT
V gene: TRBV11-2; J gene: TRBJ2-7; clone size: .; D gene: TRBD1; CDR3 protein: CASSLGAGGYYEQYF; CDR3 DNA: TGTGCCAGCAGCTTAGGGGCAGGGGGTTACTACGAGCAGTACTTC
V gene: TRBV19; J gene: TRBJ2-7; clone size: .; D gene: TRBD1; CDR3 protein: CASSIQTGNGYEQYF; CDR3 DNA: TGTGCCAGTAGTATCCAGACAGGGAACGGCTACGAGCAGTACTTC
V gene: TRBV7-9; J gene: TRBJ1-2; clone size: once; D gene: .; CDR3 protein: CASGRQGSGYGYTF; CDR3 DNA: TGTGCCAGTGGGCGGCAGGGGAGTGGCTATGGCTACACCTTC
V gene: TRBV12-5; J gene: TRBJ2-1; clone size: .; D gene: TRBD2; CDR3 protein: CASGFQRGQLMSSYNEQFF; CDR3 DNA: TGTGCTAGTGGTTTCCAGCGGGGCCAACTTATGAGCTCCTACAATGAGCAGTTCTTC
V gene: TRBV4-1; J gene: TRBJ1-5; clone size: .; D gene: TRBD1; CDR3 protein: CASSQADREDQPQHF; CDR3 DNA: TGCGCCAGCAGCCAAGCGGACAGGGAGGACCAGCCCCAGCATTTT
V gene: TRBV18; J gene: TRBJ1-4; clone size: .; D gene: TRBD1; CDR3 protein: CASSPRQGTNEKLFF; CDR3 DNA: TGTGCCAGCTCACCACGACAGGGGACTAATGAAAAACTGTTTTTT
V gene: TRBV18; J gene: TRBJ1-2; clone size: .; D gene: TRBD1; CDR3 protein: CASSPKPPGQDLYGYTF; CDR3 DNA: TGTGCCAGCTCACCGAAACCTCCGGGACAGGACCTCTATGGCTACACCTTC
V gene: TRBV5-5; J gene: TRBJ1-6; clone size: many; D gene: .; CDR3 protein: CASSPLGGDSPLHF; CDR3 DNA: TGTGCCAGCAGTCCACTGGGAGGGGATTCACCCCTCCACTTT
V gene: TRBV2; J gene: TRBJ2-1; clone size: .; D gene: .; CDR3 protein: CASSSDSQEQFF; CDR3 DNA: TGTGCCAGCAGCAGCGATAGCCAGGAGCAGTTCTTC
V gene: TRBV13; J gene: TRBJ1-6; clone size: .; D gene: TRBD1; CDR3 protein: CASSRDAGGARSNSPLHF; CDR3 DNA: TGTGCCAGCAGCCGCGACGCAGGGGGCGCACGGTCTAATTCACCCCTCCACTTT
V gene: TRBV7-6; J gene: TRBJ2-5; clone size: .; D gene: .; CDR3 protein: CASSSPPETRGIGTQYF; CDR3 DNA: TGTGCCAGCAGCTCCCCACCGGAAACTAGGGGGATAGGTACCCAGTACTTC
V gene: TRBV10-2; J gene: TRBJ1-2; clone size: .; D gene: TRBD1; CDR3 protein: CASTGQGRGGYTF; CDR3 DNA: TGCGCCAGCACTGGACAGGGGAGAGGTGGCTACACCTTC
V gene: TRBV6-1; J gene: TRBJ1-2; clone size: .; D gene: .; CDR3 protein: CASSEGSGQGTPYGYTF; CDR3 DNA: TGTGCCAGCAGTGAAGGATCGGGGCAGGGGACCCCTTATGGCTACACCTTC
V gene: TRBV27; J gene: TRBJ2-1; clone size: .; D gene: .; CDR3 protein: CASSFGEVYNEQFF; CDR3 DNA: TGTGCCAGCAGTTTCGGAGAGGTCTACAATGAGCAGTTCTTC
V gene: TRBV10-3; J gene: TRBJ2-1; clone size: .; D gene: TRBD2; CDR3 protein: CAISPGTSGTSSYNEQFF; CDR3 DNA: TGTGCCATCAGCCCCGGGACTAGCGGGACAAGCTCCTACAATGAGCAGTTCTTC
V gene: TRBV5-1; J gene: TRBJ1-4; clone size: .; D gene: .; CDR3 protein: CASSSRGDNEKLFF; CDR3 DNA: TGCGCCAGCAGCAGCCGGGGGGATAATGAAAAACTGTTTTTT
V gene: TRBV6-4; J gene: TRBJ2-1; clone size: few; D gene: .; CDR3 protein: CASSDKTRNEQFF; CDR3 DNA: TGTGCCAGCAGTGACAAGACTAGAAATGAGCAGTTCTTC
V gene: TRBV15; J gene: TRBJ1-1; clone size: .; D gene: .; CDR3 protein: CATSLGQEEAFF; CDR3 DNA: TGTGCCACCAGCCTCGGACAAGAGGAAGCTTTCTTT
V gene: TRBV5-6; J gene: TRBJ2-2; clone size: .; D gene: TRBD2; CDR3 protein: CASSRLAGDTGELFF; CDR3 DNA: TGTGCCAGCAGCCGGCTAGCGGGAGACACCGGGGAGCTGTTTTTT
V gene: TRBV4-3; J gene: TRBJ1-2; clone size: .; D gene: .; CDR3 protein: CASSQQLMSDNYGYTF; CDR3 DNA: TGCGCCAGCAGCCAACAACTTATGAGTGATAACTATGGCTACACCTTC
V gene: TRBV12-5; J gene: TRBJ2-7; clone size: .; D gene: TRBD2; CDR3 protein: CASGLSTSGAPYEQYF; CDR3 DNA: TGTGCTAGTGGTCTCTCGACTAGCGGGGCCCCCTACGAGCAGTACTTC
V gene: TRBV27; J gene: TRBJ2-4; clone size: few; D gene: .; CDR3 protein: CASSPFEGGGLNIQYF; CDR3 DNA: TGTGCCAGCAGTCCTTTCGAGGGCGGAGGTCTAAACATTCAGTACTTC
V gene: TRBV9; J gene: TRBJ2-1; clone size: .; D gene: TRBD2; CDR3 protein: CASSQTSGTSNEQFF; CDR3 DNA: TGTGCCAGCAGCCAAACCTCCGGGACTAGTAATGAGCAGTTCTTC
V gene: TRBV10-3; J gene: TRBJ2-1; clone size: .; D gene: .; CDR3 protein: CAISSAGFYNEQFF; CDR3 DNA: TGTGCCATCAGTTCAGCGGGCTTCTACAATGAGCAGTTCTTC
V gene: TRBV4-3; J gene: TRBJ2-5; clone size: .; D gene: .; CDR3 protein: CASSQAAGGDGETQYF; CDR3 DNA: TGCGCCAGCAGCCAAGCCGCCGGAGGGGATGGGGAGACCCAGTACTTC
V gene: TRBV9; J gene: TRBJ1-1; clone size: .; D gene: .; CDR3 protein: CASSGSKAREAFF; CDR3 DNA: TGTGCCAGCAGCGGTTCTAAAGCCCGTGAAGCTTTCTTT
V gene: TRBV29-1; J gene: TRBJ2-3; clone size: .; D gene: TRBD1; CDR3 protein: CSVVQGAGGTDTQYF; CDR3 DNA: TGCAGCGTTGTACAGGGGGCAGGGGGCACAGATACGCAGTATTTT
V gene: TRBV4-1; J gene: TRBJ1-2; clone size: .; D gene: .; CDR3 protein: CASSQVHGKSGRNYGYTF; CDR3 DNA: TGCGCCAGCAGCCAAGTCCACGGTAAATCAGGCCGCAACTATGGCTACACCTTC
V gene: TRBV11-3; J gene: TRBJ2-7; clone size: .; D gene: TRBD2; CDR3 protein: CASSKGLADTYEQYF; CDR3 DNA: TGTGCCAGCAGCAAGGGACTAGCGGACACCTACGAGCAGTACTTC
V gene: TRBV6-4; J gene: TRBJ2-6; clone size: .; D gene: TRBD1; CDR3 protein: CASSTGTGGSGANVLTF; CDR3 DNA: TGTGCCAGCAGTACCGGGACAGGGGGCTCTGGGGCCAACGTCCTGACTTTC
V gene: TRBV6-5; J gene: TRBJ2-7; clone size: .; D gene: .; CDR3 protein: CASHGQRNYEQYF; CDR3 DNA: TGTGCCAGCCACGGTCAGCGGAACTACGAGCAGTACTTC